This entry lists 12 T cell receptor beta chains sequenced from one sample in a study of shared clonotypes between healthy human individuals. The table came from immunoSEQ multiplex PCR; TCRdb's copy has only in-frame clones and leaves some out. The data contain around 510,000 clones, approximately 95% of them singletons. The sample taken for sequencing was naive CD4+ T cells sorted from blood. Documented subset: CD45RA+ positively selected. The receptors originated from a woman younger than 45 in good health.

The chain has TRBV27 and TRBJ2-1; a possible D gene is TRBD1 (6 bases). Trimming took 2 bases from V and 5 from J, leaving 7 bases between them. CDR3 length equals 13 residues. Per the germline V gene, CDR1 is MNHEY and CDR2 is SMNVEV (reference sequence). CDR3 residues: CASSLRGNNEQFF. The CDR3 DNA sequence: TGTGCCAGCAGTTTAAGGGGGAACAATGAGCAGTTCTTC.

The rearrangement joins TRBV7-2 to TRBJ1-1; TRBD1 might be the D (5 bases). The V end lost 2 bases, the J end lost 5 bases, and 15 bases lay between the germline ends. This CDR3 region has 15 residues. CDR1 and CDR2 from the germline V gene are SGHTA and FQGNSA. The CDR3 DNA is TGTGCCAGCAGCTTAAACGGGGGGAGTTGGACTGAAGCTTTCTTT. Protein: CASSLNGGSWTEAFF. The full variable domain, in which reference TRBV7-2 and TRBJ1-1 provide the parts outside the CDR3, is GAGVSQSPSNKVTEKGKDVELRCDPISGHTALYWYRQSLGQGLEFLIYFQGNSAPDKSGLPSDRFSAERTGGSVSTLTIQRTQQEDSAVYLCASSLNGGSWTEAFFGQGTRLTVV.

This chain connects TRBV27 to TRBJ2-3; 12 positions agree with TRBD2. With 4 bases clipped from V and 5 bases from J, the junction kept 10 bases outside the gene matches. The length of the CDR3 is 17 residues. Germline CDR1 is MNHEY and CDR2 is SMNVEV (reference sequence). The CDR3 coding sequence is TGTGCCAGCAGTTCAGGGAGACTAGCGGGAGACCGAGATACGCAGTATTTT. Protein sequence: CASSSGRLAGDRDTQYF.

The gene calls are TRBV6-1 and TRBJ1-3, with 7 nucleotides matching TRBD1. Germline V gene lookup returns CDR1 MNHNS and CDR2 SASEGT. With 2 bases clipped from V and 0 bases from J, the junction kept 1 base outside the gene matches. The length of the CDR3 is 15 residues. CDR3 residues: CASSEQGGSGNTIYF. For the CDR3, the DNA is TGTGCCAGCAGTGAACAGGGGGGCTCTGGAAACACCATATATTTT.

The rearrangement links TRBV5-4 to TRBJ2-3; 12 positions agree with TRBD2. The CDR3 has 17 amino acids. V lost 0 bases to trimming and J lost 3 bases; unmatched junction nucleotides: 5. From germline, CDR1 is SGHNT and CDR2 YYREEE (reference sequence). CDR3 sequence: CASSLGLAGAITDTQYF. The CDR3 bases are TGTGCCAGCAGCTTGGGACTAGCGGGAGCCATTACAGATACGCAGTATTTT.

The chain couples TRBV18 to TRBJ1-2, with TRBD1 identical over 9 bases. This CDR3 region has 15 residues. With V trimmed by 4 bases and J by 2 bases, 5 bases remained unmatched. Looked up from germline, CDR1 is KGHSH and CDR2 is LQKENI. As DNA, the CDR3 is TGTGCCAGCTCACGAACAGGGGGCGTCAACTATGGCTACACCTTC. Amino acids: CASSRTGGVNYGYTF.

The CDR3 nucleotides read TGCAGCGTTGTGCTGAGACAGGGGAAGAACTACAATGAGCAGTTCTTC. Translation gives CSVVLRQGKNYNEQFF. The chain uses TRBV29-1 and TRBJ2-1, with 8 bases lining up with TRBD1. This CDR3 is built from 16 residues. Germline V gene sequence: CDR1 SQVTM, CDR2 ANQGSEA. V lost 4 bases, J lost 3 bases, and 11 bases stayed unmatched.

This clone was recorded once. The chain recombines TRBV7-8 with TRBJ2-2; the D is unclear. Trimming cost V 5 bases and J 4 bases, with 17 bases left between them. This CDR3 contains 16 residues. Germline V gives CDR1 SGHVS, CDR2 FQNEAQ. For the CDR3, the DNA is TGTGCCAGCAGCCCTAATAGAGCCCGTCTCACCGGGGAGCTGTTTTTT. Amino acid sequence: CASSPNRARLTGELFF.

The chain combines TRBV5-1 with TRBJ1-1; 7 bases fit TRBD1. The ends lost 3 bases at V and 4 bases at J; junction bases unmatched: 9. CDR1 is SGHRS, CDR2 YFSETQ, per germline. There are 15 residues in the CDR3. The CDR3 sequence: CASSSRQGSTTEAFF. CDR3 sequence (DNA): TGCGCCAGCAGCTCCAGACAGGGATCTACCACTGAAGCTTTCTTT.

V gene TRBV28 combines with J gene TRBJ2-7; TRBD1 matches at 9 bases. The CDR3 contains 15 residues. The germline V gene has CDR1 MDHEN and CDR2 SYDVKM. Germline trimming cut 6 bases from V and 2 bases from J; bases unmatched to any gene: 8. DNA of the CDR3: TGTGCCAGCAGCCCCGGGACAGGGTTTCCCTACGAGCAGTACTTC. Residues: CASSPGTGFPYEQYF.

This clone was observed once. The V gene is TRBV6-5, the J gene TRBJ1-2; TRBD1 is a possible D gene (6 bases). This CDR3 has 15 amino acids. Germline values: CDR1 MNHEY, CDR2 SVGAGI. V was shortened by 2 bases and J by 8 bases, with 18 bases between the two germline ends. The CDR3 reads CASSYGGANVLGYTF. CDR3 sequence (DNA): TGTGCCAGCAGTTACGGGGGGGCAAACGTTTTAGGCTACACCTTC.

The V and J genes are TRBV19 and TRBJ1-1; D is ambiguous. Trimming left V 3 bases short and J 0 bases short, with 2 bases between. The length of the CDR3 is 12 residues. Germline values: CDR1 LNHDA, CDR2 SQIVND (reference sequence). The CDR3 reads CASSIVNTEAFF. CDR3 DNA sequence: TGTGCCAGTAGTATTGTGAACACTGAAGCTTTCTTT.